These 18 T cell receptor beta chains share one sample of origin, sequenced in a study of T cell responses to AZD1222 COVID-19 vaccine (dated by TCRdb to 2020 to 2022). Preparation of the library involved the immunoSEQ multiplex PCR assay. TCRdb's version of the immuneACCESS table is confined to in-frame rearrangements and falls short of the full clone set. An unresolved V gene accounts for under half of the shortfall where checked; the remainder is of unknown origin. Across this sample there are roughly 86,000 clones, with around 87% seen only once. The ten largest clones add up to approximately 30% of the sample. Taken with the paper, the label for time point translates to: baseline before first vaccination. The sequences come from peripheral blood, collected on day 0 of AZD1222 vaccination. The receptor set was obtained from an adult in good health.

V and J are TRBV25-1 and TRBJ1-5; D perhaps matches TRBD1 (5 bases). The CDR3 extends over 15 amino acids. V shed 1 base and J shed 7 bases, with 14 bases lying between them. CDR1 is MGHDK, CDR2 SYGVNS, per germline. CDR3 nucleotides: TGTGCCAGCAGTGAATTGGGAGGGGTAGGACAGCCCCAGCATTTT. Translated, it gives CASSELGGVGQPQHF.

The J gene is TRBJ2-7, the V gene TRBV5-5; D is possibly TRBD1 (6 bases). CDR1 and CDR2 from the germline V gene are SGHKS and YYEKEE (reference sequence). The CDR3 has 18 residues. V was trimmed by 2 bases and J by 6 bases, leaving 27 bases between them. The CDR3 region is CASSLTIRPGQGTGEQYF. DNA for the CDR3: TGTGCCAGCAGCTTAACCATTCGTCCGGGACAAGGCACGGGCGAGCAGTACTTC.

This rearrangement joins TRBV28 to TRBJ2-7, with a weak D call TRBD1 (5 bases). Germline CDR1 is MDHEN and CDR2 is SYDVKM. The CDR3 runs 11 residues. V shed 5 bases and J shed 4 bases, with 6 bases lying between them. CDR3 sequence: CASSTGYEQYF. The CDR3 nucleotides read TGTGCCAGCAGTACAGGATACGAGCAGTACTTC.

The chain has TRBV19 and TRBJ2-2; weak D call: TRBD1 (6 bases). The CDR3 has 16 amino acids. Germline V gene lookup returns CDR1 LNHDA and CDR2 SQIVND (reference sequence). V was trimmed by 4 bases and J by 2 bases, leaving 14 bases between them. The CDR3 reads CASSNWGQTNTGELFF. CDR3 nucleotides: TGTGCCAGTAGTAATTGGGGGCAGACAAACACCGGGGAGCTGTTTTTT.

J is TRBJ2-3 and V is TRBV5-1; possibly TRBD2 for D (5 bases). This CDR3 region has 14 residues. Germline V lookup: CDR1 SGHRS, CDR2 YFSETQ. With 4 bases removed from V and 6 bases from J, the gap between germline ends came to 15 bases. CDR3 in DNA: TGCGCCAGCAGCGTAGGCGCGCGGGTCGATACGCAGTATTTT. Its protein is CASSVGARVDTQYF.

In regard to this clone: One end of the junction is discordant with germline, which a read error may explain. The rearrangement links TRBV9 to TRBJ2-7; 7 bases are a match to TRBD2. The CDR3 has 15 residues. The germline CDR1 and CDR2 sequences are SGDLS and YYNGEE. CDR3 in DNA: TGTGCCAGCACCGTAGGCCCCAGCGGGGCCTACGAGCAGTACTTC. Residues: CASTVGPSGAYEQYF. The full variable domain, with the rest looked up from reference TRBV9 and TRBJ2-7, is DSGVTQTPKHLITATGQRVTLRCSPRSGDLSVYWYQQSLDQGLQFLIQYYNGEERAKGNILERFSAQQFPDLHSELNLSSLELGDSALYFCASTVGPSGAYEQYFGPGTRLTVT.

The chain links TRBV4-3 to TRBJ1-1; D unresolved. Trimming took 0 bases from V and 3 from J, leaving 14 bases between them. CDR1 LGHNA and CDR2 YSLEER come from the germline V gene. The CDR3 length is 16 residues. The CDR3 nucleotides read TGCGCCAGCAGCCAAGATCGAGGATATGGGGACACTGAAGCTTTCTTT. Translated, it gives CASSQDRGYGDTEAFF.

J is TRBJ2-7 and V is TRBV2; D ambiguous. With 5 bases removed from V and 13 bases from J, the gap between germline ends came to 18 bases. The CDR3 length is 12 residues. Germline-derived CDR1 and CDR2 are SNHLY and FYNNEI. The CDR3 sequence is CASSSSGPTPYF. Here the CDR3 DNA reads TGTGCCAGCAGTTCGTCCGGGCCCACACCATACTTC.

The V and J genes are TRBV2 and TRBJ1-2; unclear D gene. The germline V gene has CDR1 SNHLY and CDR2 FYNNEI. Trimming left V 5 bases short and J 2 bases short, with 6 bases between. The CDR3 is 12 amino acids. The CDR3 loop is CASSRENYGYTF. The CDR3, as DNA: TGTGCCAGCAGTAGGGAGAACTATGGCTACACCTTC.

This chain uses TRBV10-1 with TRBJ2-3; D not certain. The CDR3 runs 16 residues. Germline V gene lookup returns CDR1 WNHNN and CDR2 SYGVQD (reference sequence). Trimming left V 1 base short and J 2 bases short, with 13 bases between. For the CDR3, the DNA is TGCGCCAGCAGTGAGTTCGTTAACGACCTCACAGATACGCAGTATTTT. It encodes CASSEFVNDLTDTQYF.

This CDR3 is CASTRQGSYEQYF. CDR3 DNA sequence: TGTGCCAGCACCCGACAGGGGTCCTACGAGCAGTACTTC. The chain combines TRBV27 with TRBJ2-7, with 8 bases matching TRBD1. Trimming at V came to 7 bases and at J to 1 base, leaving 3 bases not matched to a gene. The CDR3 sequence is 13 residues long. Germline loops: CDR1 MNHEY, CDR2 SMNVEV (reference sequence).

The chain is built from TRBV6-5 and TRBJ1-1; TRBD1 might be the D (6 bases). Trimming left V 6 bases short and J 3 bases short, with 14 bases between. Looked up from germline, CDR1 is MNHEY and CDR2 is SVGAGI. This CDR3 has 14 residues. The CDR3 loop is CASRNRVLDTEAFF. Written as DNA, the CDR3 is TGTGCCAGCAGAAACAGGGTATTGGACACTGAAGCTTTCTTT.

The chain is built from TRBV18 and TRBJ2-3; a possible D gene is TRBD2 (6 bases). The length of the CDR3 is 13 residues. Germline assignment: CDR1 KGHSH and CDR2 LQKENI. The V and J ends lost 3 bases and 5 bases respectively, with 9 bases between them. CDR3 coding DNA: TGTGCCAGCTCACCTGGGGGAGGAGATACGCAGTATTTT. It yields the protein CASSPGGGDTQYF.

In nucleotides, the CDR3 is TGTGCCATCAGTGAGTCCCAGGCTTTGTACGAGCAGTACTTC. This codes for CAISESQALYEQYF. The rearrangement joins TRBV10-3 to TRBJ2-7; no reliable D call. This CDR3 region has 14 residues. V lost 0 bases, J lost 4 bases, and 10 bases lay in between. In germline, CDR1 is ENHRY, CDR2 SYGVKD.

The chain employs TRBV14 and TRBJ1-1; 12 bases map to TRBD1. This CDR3 comprises 13 residues. The germline V gene encodes CDR1 SGHDN and CDR2 FVKESK. Trimming at V came to 8 bases and at J to 10 bases, leaving 8 bases not matched to a gene. The CDR3 region has the DNA TGTGCCAGCTCCGGGACAGGGGGCGATGGAGCTTTCTTT. This codes for CASSGTGGDGAFF.

The rearrangement uses TRBV25-1 and TRBJ1-6; D is unclear. Germline CDR1 is MGHDK and CDR2 is SYGVNS. This CDR3 contains 14 residues. V was shortened by 4 bases and J by 3 bases, with 7 bases between the two germline ends. The chain's CDR3 is CASSGTGYNSPLHF. The CDR3 region has the DNA TGTGCCAGCAGTGGGACCGGCTATAATTCACCCCTCCACTTT. Full variable domain (missing parts from reference TRBV25-1 and TRBJ1-6): EADIYQTPRYLVIGTGKKITLECSQTMGHDKMYWYQQDPGMELHLIHYSYGVNSTEKGDLSSESTVSRIRTEHFPLTLESARPSHTSQYLCASSGTGYNSPLHFGNGTRLTVT.

The genes are TRBV6-5 and TRBJ1-6; D is undetermined. The CDR3 is made up of 13 amino acids. Germline V gene data show CDR1 as MNHEY and CDR2 as SVGAGI. Trimming removed 6 bases from V and 9 bases from J, with 12 bases in between. CDR3: CASSRGPFSPLHF. DNA of the CDR3: TGTGCCAGCAGCCGAGGACCTTTTTCACCCCTCCACTTT.

The V gene is TRBV7-9, the J gene TRBJ2-7; 8 nucleotides line up with TRBD1. V dropped 5 bases and J dropped 0; count of bases not matched to a gene: 9. Germline V gene sequence: CDR1 SEHNR, CDR2 FQNEAQ (reference sequence). The CDR3 has 16 residues. The CDR3 bases are TGTGCCAGCAGCGACAGGACAGGGTCTCTCTCCTACGAGCAGTACTTC. Protein: CASSDRTGSLSYEQYF. Variable domain in full (rest from reference TRBV7-9 and TRBJ2-7): DTGVSQNPRHKITKRGQNVTFRCDPISEHNRLYWYRQTLGQGPEFLTYFQNEAQLEKSRLLSDRFSAERPKGSFSTLEIQRTEQGDSAMYLCASSDRTGSLSYEQYFGPGTRLTVT.